This T cell receptor (beta chain) came from a study of CD8 T cells in Susac syndrome. Study findings and constraints: Expansion of Susac CD8+ clones peaked in TEMRA cells and in active patients. The authors acknowledged that their TCR sequencing and HLA analysis involved a relatively small number of individuals. Susac-specific public clones were found in both the total CD8+ and the CD8+ TEMRA repertoires, with approximately 16 in the former and about five in the latter.

This CDR3 contains 15 residues. Patients with Susac syndrome met diagnostic criteria that were recently defined for definite or probable disease. On this clonotype itself: Its antigen remains unknown.

The authors reverse transcribed roughly 0.5 to 1 ug RNA with random hexamers. Via MiXCR, TCRdb re-called the immunoSEQ multiplex PCR reads, giving one row per CDR3 protein. The data contain some 96,000 distinct CDR3 sequences, nearly 97% of them singletons. The sequence was obtained from a human donor with Susac syndrome. The chain couples TRBV21-1 to TRBJ2-5; the D call of TRBD2 is as the table states it, not checked on the DNA. TRBV21-1 is a listed pseudogene. Material for sequencing was CD8+ T cells from PBMCs. This CDR3 is CASSKGLADQETQYF. CDR3 nucleotide sequence: TGTGCCAGCAGCAAAGGGCTAGCGGACCAAGAGACCCAGTACTTC.